This T cell receptor (beta chain) comes out of a study of blood T cell repertoires in COVID-19. This CDR3 spans 14 amino acids. Germline-derived CDR1 and CDR2 are SGHTS and YDEGEE. Trimming took off 2 bases at V and 0 bases at J, with 6 bases between the two ends. Original processing methods: For nucleated cells, counts were estimated from reference gene primer amplification. Profiling relied on immunoSEQ multiplex PCR, and the TCRdb table lists in-frame clones only, not all of them. The V and J calls and clone size come from that table; D and trimming were worked out from the DNA. The sample carries roughly 150,000 clones, approximately 90% recorded once.

V and J are TRBV5-8 and TRBJ1-3; D is unclear. The sequenced sample consisted of peripheral blood. This receptor was identified in a woman older than 75 with acute or convalescent COVID-19. The CDR3 loop is CASSFWPSGNTIYF. The CDR3 region has the DNA TGTGCCAGCAGCTTTTGGCCCTCTGGAAACACCATATATTTT.